These T cell receptor beta chains were read from a single sample in a study of T-cell memory formation after mild COVID-19. TCRdb reprocessed the 5' RACE reads via MiXCR and lists one record per CDR3 protein. Of more than 150,000 distinct CDR3 sequences listed, approximately 17% were seen once; the top ten hold about 4%. The sample was PBMCs or a T cell subset sorted from them (not recorded which). The receptors stem from a man between 18 and 35 years old who had mild COVID-19 (a few samples of this study predate the infection). Cell type and time point are not known. Both conserved end residues are part of each CDR3. The D gene is left open where the match is weak. Some rows have no size entry. The others give once, few or many, or a class for an expanded clone.

j_call | clone_size | v_call | d_call | cdr3_nt | cdr3_aa
TRBJ2-1 | few | TRBV5-1 | - | TGCGCCAGCAGCTTGGGGCCAGCAGGCGTTAAGGAGCAGTTCTTC | CASSLGPAGVKEQFF
TRBJ2-3 | few | TRBV20-1 | - | TGCAGTGCTGGGCCTCCCTCGGGCACGCAGTATTTT | CSAGPPSGTQYF
TRBJ1-1 | - | TRBV11-3 | - | TGTGCCAGCAGCCGCGGCGGGGACAACACTGAAGCTTTCTTT | CASSRGGDNTEAFF
TRBJ2-2 | few | TRBV7-2 | - | TGTGCCAGCAGCTTAGCGTACAGACGGACCGGGGAGCTGTTTTTT | CASSLAYRRTGELFF
TRBJ2-7 | few | TRBV5-1 | - | TGCGCCAGCAGCGGGGGGGGACACCGCTCCTACGAGCAGTACTTC | CASSGGGHRSYEQYF
TRBJ2-5 | - | TRBV6-5 | TRBD2 | TGTGCCAGCAAGGGACTAGCGGCGAGCCAAGAGACCCAGTACTTC | CASKGLAASQETQYF
TRBJ2-7 | few | TRBV2 | - | TGTGCCAGCAGTGAGAGGTCAGGTACTCTGCCACCCTCCGAGCAGTACTTC | CASSERSGTLPPSEQYF
TRBJ2-3 | - | TRBV6-5 | - | TGTGCCAGCAGCCCTCGCACCACAGATACGCAGTATTTT | CASSPRTTDTQYF
TRBJ2-1 | few | TRBV7-9 | TRBD1 | TGTGCCAGCAGCCGAGCCGGGACAGACAATGAGCAGTTCTTC | CASSRAGTDNEQFF
TRBJ2-3 | - | TRBV12-3/TRBV12-4 | - | TGTGCCAGCAGACTCCTCGGTACGCAGTATTTT | CASRLLGTQYF
TRBJ2-7 | - | TRBV6-6 | - | TGTGCCAGCAGCCGCCGCTTTTCACGGGGGGCTAGGGACGAGCAGTACTTC | CASSRRFSRGARDEQYF
TRBJ2-3 | - | TRBV4-1 | - | TGCGCCAGCAGCCAAGCGGGGGCCGGCACAGATACGCAGTATTTT | CASSQAGAGTDTQYF
TRBJ2-2 | - | TRBV19 | TRBD1 | TGTGCCAGTAGTACCGAGGGGGCGTACACCGGGGAGCTGTTTTTT | CASSTEGAYTGELFF
TRBJ1-1 | - | TRBV6-2/TRBV6-3 | - | TGTGCCAGCAGTTTGACAGAGGCCACTGAAGCTTTCTTT | CASSLTEATEAFF